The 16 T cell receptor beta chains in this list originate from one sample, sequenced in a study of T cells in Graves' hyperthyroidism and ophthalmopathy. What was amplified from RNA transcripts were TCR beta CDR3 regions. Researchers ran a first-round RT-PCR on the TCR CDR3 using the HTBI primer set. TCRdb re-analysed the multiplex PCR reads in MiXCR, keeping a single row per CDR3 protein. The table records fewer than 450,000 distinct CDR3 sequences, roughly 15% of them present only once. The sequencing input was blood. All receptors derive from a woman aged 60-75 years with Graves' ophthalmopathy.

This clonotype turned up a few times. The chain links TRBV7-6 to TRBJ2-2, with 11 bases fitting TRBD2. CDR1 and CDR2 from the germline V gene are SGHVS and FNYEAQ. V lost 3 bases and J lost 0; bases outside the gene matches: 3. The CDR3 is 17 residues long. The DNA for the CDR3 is TGTGCCAGCAGCTTGACTAGCGGGAACGCGAACACCGGGGAGCTGTTTTTT. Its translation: CASSLTSGNANTGELFF.

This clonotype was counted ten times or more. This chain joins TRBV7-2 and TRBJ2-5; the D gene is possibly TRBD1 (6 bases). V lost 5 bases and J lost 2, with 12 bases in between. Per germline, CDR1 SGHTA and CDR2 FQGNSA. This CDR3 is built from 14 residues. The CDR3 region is CASSLRTVQETQYF. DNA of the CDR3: TGTGCCAGCAGCCTAAGGACAGTGCAAGAGACCCAGTACTTC.

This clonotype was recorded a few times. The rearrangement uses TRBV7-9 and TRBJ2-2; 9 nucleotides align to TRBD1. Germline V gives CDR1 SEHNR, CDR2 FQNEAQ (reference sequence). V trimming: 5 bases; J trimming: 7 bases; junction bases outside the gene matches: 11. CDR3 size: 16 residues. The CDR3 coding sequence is TGTGCCAGCAGCCCTCCGGGACAGGGCGGTAACGGGGAGCTGTTTTTT. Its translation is CASSPPGQGGNGELFF.

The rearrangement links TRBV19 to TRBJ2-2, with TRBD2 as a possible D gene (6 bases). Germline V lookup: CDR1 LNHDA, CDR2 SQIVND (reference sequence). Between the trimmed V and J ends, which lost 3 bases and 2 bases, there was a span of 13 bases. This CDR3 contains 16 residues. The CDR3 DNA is TGTGCCAGTAGTATTGTCGCGGGGCAAAACACCGGGGAGCTGTTTTTT. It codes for CASSIVAGQNTGELFF.

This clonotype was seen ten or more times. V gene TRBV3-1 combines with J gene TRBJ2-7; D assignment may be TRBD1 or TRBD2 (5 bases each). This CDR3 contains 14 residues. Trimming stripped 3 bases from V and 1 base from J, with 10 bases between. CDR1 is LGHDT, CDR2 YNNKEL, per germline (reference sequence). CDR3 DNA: TGTGCCAGCAGCCACGGGACGGTTTCCTACGAGCAGTACTTC. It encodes CASSHGTVSYEQYF.

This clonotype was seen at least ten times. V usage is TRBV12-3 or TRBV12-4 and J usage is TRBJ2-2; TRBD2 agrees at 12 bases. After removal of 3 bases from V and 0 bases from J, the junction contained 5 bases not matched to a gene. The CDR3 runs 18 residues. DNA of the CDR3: TGTGCCAGCAGTTTGGGACTAGCGGGCCCGACGAACACCGGGGAGCTGTTTTTT. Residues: CASSLGLAGPTNTGELFF.

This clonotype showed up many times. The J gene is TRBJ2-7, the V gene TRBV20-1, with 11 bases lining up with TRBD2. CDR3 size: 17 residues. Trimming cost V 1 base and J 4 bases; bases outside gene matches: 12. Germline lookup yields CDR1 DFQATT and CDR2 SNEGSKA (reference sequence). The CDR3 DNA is TGCAGTGCTAGAGGTGCTAGCGGGAGGTCCTCCGATTACGAGCAGTACTTC. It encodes CSARGASGRSSDYEQYF.

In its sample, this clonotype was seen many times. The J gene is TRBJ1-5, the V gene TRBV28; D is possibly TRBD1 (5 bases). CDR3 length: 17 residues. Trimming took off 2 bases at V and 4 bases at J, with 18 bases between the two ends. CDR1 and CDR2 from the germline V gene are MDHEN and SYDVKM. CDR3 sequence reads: CASSLVWGGVANQPQHF. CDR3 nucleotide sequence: TGTGCCAGCAGTTTAGTTTGGGGAGGGGTCGCGAATCAGCCCCAGCATTTT.

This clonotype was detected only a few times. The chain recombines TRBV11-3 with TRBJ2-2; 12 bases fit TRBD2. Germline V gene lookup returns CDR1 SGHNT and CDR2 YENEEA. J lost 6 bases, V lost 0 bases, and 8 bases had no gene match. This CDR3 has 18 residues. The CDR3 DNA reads TGTGCCAGCAGCTTAGATCGGGCGACTAGCGGGAGATCCGGGGAGCTGTTTTTT. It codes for CASSLDRATSGRSGELFF.

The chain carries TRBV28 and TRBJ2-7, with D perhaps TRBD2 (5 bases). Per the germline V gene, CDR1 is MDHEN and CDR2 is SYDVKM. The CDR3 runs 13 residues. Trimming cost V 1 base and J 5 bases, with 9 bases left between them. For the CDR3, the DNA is TGTGCCAGCAGTTTATTGGGAGCGAACGAGCAGTACTTC. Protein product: CASSLLGANEQYF.

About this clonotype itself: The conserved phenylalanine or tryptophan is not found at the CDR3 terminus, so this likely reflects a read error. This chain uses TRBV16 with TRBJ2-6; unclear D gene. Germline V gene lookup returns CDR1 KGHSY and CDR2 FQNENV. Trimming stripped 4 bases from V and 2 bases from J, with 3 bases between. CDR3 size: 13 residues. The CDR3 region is CASSPPGANVLTS. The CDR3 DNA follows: TGTGCCAGCAGCCCCCCTGGGGCCAACGTCCTGACTTCC.

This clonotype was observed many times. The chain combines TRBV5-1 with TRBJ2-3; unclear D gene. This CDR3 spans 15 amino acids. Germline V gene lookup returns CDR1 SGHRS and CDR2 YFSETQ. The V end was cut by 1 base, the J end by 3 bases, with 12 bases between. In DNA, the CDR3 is TGCGCCAGCAGCTTGAGTGGCGGCAATACAGATACGCAGTATTTT. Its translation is CASSLSGGNTDTQYF.

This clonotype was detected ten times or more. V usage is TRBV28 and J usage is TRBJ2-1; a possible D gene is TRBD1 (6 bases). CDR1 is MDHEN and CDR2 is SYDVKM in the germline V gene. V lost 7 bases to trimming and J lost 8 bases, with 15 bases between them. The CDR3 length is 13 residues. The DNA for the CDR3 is TGTGCCAGCACCGCATTCAGGGGAGATGAGCAGTTCTTC. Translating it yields CASTAFRGDEQFF. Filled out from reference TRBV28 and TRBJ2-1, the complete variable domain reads DVKVTQSSRYLVKRTGEKVFLECVQDMDHENMFWYRQDPGLGLRLIYFSYDVKMKEKGDIPEGYSVSREKKERFSLILESASTNQTSMYLCASTAFRGDEQFFGPGTRLTVL.

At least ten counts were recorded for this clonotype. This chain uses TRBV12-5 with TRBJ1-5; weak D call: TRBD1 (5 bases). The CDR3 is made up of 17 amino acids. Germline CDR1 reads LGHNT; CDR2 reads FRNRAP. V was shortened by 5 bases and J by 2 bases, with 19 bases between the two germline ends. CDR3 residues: CASGASVLGGGNQPQHF. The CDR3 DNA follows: TGTGCTAGTGGTGCCTCCGTTTTGGGGGGAGGCAATCAGCCCCAGCATTTT.

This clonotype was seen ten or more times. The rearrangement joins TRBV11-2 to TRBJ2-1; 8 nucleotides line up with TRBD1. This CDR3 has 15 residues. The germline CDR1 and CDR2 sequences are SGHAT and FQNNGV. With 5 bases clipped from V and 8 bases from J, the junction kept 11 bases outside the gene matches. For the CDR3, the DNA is TGTGCCAGCAGCGAGGTCGCAGGGGGCTTGGATGAGCAGTTCTTC. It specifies CASSEVAGGLDEQFF.

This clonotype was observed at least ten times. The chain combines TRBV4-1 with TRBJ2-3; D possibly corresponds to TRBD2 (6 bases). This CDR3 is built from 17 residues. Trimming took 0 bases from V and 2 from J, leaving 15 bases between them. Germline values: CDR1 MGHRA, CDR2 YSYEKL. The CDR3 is CASSQDGRRAVTDTQYF. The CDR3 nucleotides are TGCGCCAGCAGCCAAGATGGCCGGAGGGCAGTCACAGATACGCAGTATTTT.